Below are 9 T cell receptor beta chains sequenced from a single sample in a study of Ad26.COV2.S vaccination and SARS-CoV-2 variants. Some clones are missing from TCRdb's copy, which holds only in-frame ones; the method was immunoSEQ multiplex PCR. The table shows just under 250,000 clones, with 88% occurring only once. Treatment denoted: 19 received Ad26.COV2.S at low or high dose, single or two shots; 5 received placebo; per-sample allocation not given. Vaccine and placebo recipients were sampled on day 63 after the first injection. This material consisted of peripheral blood, taken in a trial of Ad26.COV2.S vaccine versus placebo. Source of these receptors: a person aged 18-65 years who received the Ad26.COV2.S COVID-19 vaccine or a placebo.

This clone has just a few counts. The CDR3 region has the DNA TGTGCCAGCAGCAAGGGACAGGGGCGGGATAATTCACCCCTCCACTTT. Translation: CASSKGQGRDNSPLHF. This chain connects TRBV3-1 (or the pseudogene TRBV3-2) to TRBJ1-6, with 10 bases identical to TRBD1. V shed 5 bases and J 5 bases; nucleotides not matched to a gene: 6. The CDR3 length is 16 residues. Per the germline V gene, CDR1 is LGHDT and CDR2 is YNNKEL (reference sequence).

The genes are TRBV30 and TRBJ1-5; 8 bases fit TRBD1. CDR3 length: 15 amino acids. V gave up 3 bases and J gave up 6 bases; unmatched junction bases: 10. Germline CDR1 reads GTSNPN; CDR2 reads SVGIG (reference sequence). CDR3 sequence reads: CAWSIGTGGSQPQHF. CDR3 sequence (DNA): TGTGCCTGGAGCATCGGGACAGGTGGGAGTCAGCCCCAGCATTTT.

The CDR3 coding sequence is TGTGCCAGTACCCCACAGGTAGCTTCTAATTCACCCCTCCACTTT. Translation: CASTPQVASNSPLHF. V gene TRBV19 combines with J gene TRBJ1-6, with D possibly being TRBD1 (5 bases). Germline V CDR1 and CDR2: LNHDA, SQIVND (reference sequence). This CDR3 has 15 amino acids. Trimming took off 7 bases at V and 6 bases at J, with 16 bases between the two ends.

The chain recombines TRBV2 with TRBJ2-3; the match to TRBD2 covers 9 bases. CDR3 length equals 14 residues. After removal of 10 bases from V and 3 bases from J, the junction contained 8 bases not matched to a gene. Germline assignment: CDR1 SNHLY and CDR2 FYNNEI. The CDR3 sequence is CATMRLADTDTQYF. The CDR3 DNA follows: TGTGCCACCATGCGACTAGCGGATACAGATACGCAGTATTTT.

This rearrangement joins TRBV6-5 to TRBJ1-3; D is unresolved. The CDR3 spans 15 residues. Germline V gives CDR1 MNHEY, CDR2 SVGAGI. V was shortened by 2 bases and J by 4 bases, with 12 bases between the two germline ends. The DNA for the CDR3 is TGTGCCAGCAGTTACGACGGGCGGCCCGGAAACACCATATATTTT. Protein: CASSYDGRPGNTIYF.

The chain couples TRBV19 to TRBJ1-1; D gene ambiguous. Between the trimmed V and J ends, which lost 10 bases and 2 bases, there was a span of 8 bases. CDR1 is LNHDA and CDR2 is SQIVND in the germline V gene (reference sequence). The CDR3 spans 11 residues. CDR3 sequence: CAIRTNTEAFF. CDR3 coding DNA: TGTGCCATTCGGACTAACACTGAAGCTTTCTTT.

Turning to this clone: The junction shows a germline mismatch at one end, possibly a read error. The chain links TRBV7-7 to TRBJ2-2, with 7 bases lining up with TRBD1. CDR1 and CDR2 from the germline V gene are SSHAT and FNYEAQ (reference sequence). This CDR3 contains 15 residues. DNA of the CDR3: TGTGCTAGCAGCTTAGTCCCAGGGGGAGACGGGGAGCTGTTTTTT. Encoded protein: CASSLVPGGDGELFF.

V usage is TRBV12-3 or TRBV12-4 and J usage is TRBJ1-1; D not certain. Trimming pared 6 bases from V and 6 bases from J, leaving 8 bases between. The CDR3 length is 11 residues. DNA of the CDR3: TGTGCCAGCAGCCGAGGCCCTGAAGCTTTCTTT. Its protein product is CASSRGPEAFF.

This chain joins TRBV7-8 and TRBJ2-2; a weak D match, TRBD2 (6 bases). Deletions cut 0 bases from V and 0 bases from J, with 8 bases between. Germline loops: CDR1 SGHVS, CDR2 FQNEAQ. This CDR3 is built from 16 residues. CDR3 in amino acids: CASSLALAANTGELFF. The DNA of the CDR3 is TGTGCCAGCAGCTTAGCACTAGCCGCGAACACCGGGGAGCTGTTTTTT.